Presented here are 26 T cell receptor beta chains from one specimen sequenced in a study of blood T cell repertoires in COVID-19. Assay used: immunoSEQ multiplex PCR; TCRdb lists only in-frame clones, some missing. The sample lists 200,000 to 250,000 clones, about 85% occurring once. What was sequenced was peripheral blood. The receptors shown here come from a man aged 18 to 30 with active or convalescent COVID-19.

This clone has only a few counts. This CDR3 reads CASAQGGNANTGELFF. The DNA for the CDR3 is TGTGCCAGCGCGCAAGGGGGAAACGCGAACACCGGGGAGCTGTTTTTT. This chain uses TRBV9 with TRBJ2-2, with D maybe TRBD1 (6 bases). V was shortened by 7 bases and J by 0 bases, with 16 bases between the two germline ends. Germline CDR1 and CDR2: SGDLS and YYNGEE. The CDR3 is 16 residues long. Combining the CDR3 with reference TRBV9 and TRBJ2-2 gives the whole variable domain DSGVTQTPKHLITATGQRVTLRCSPRSGDLSVYWYQQSLDQGLQFLIQYYNGEERAKGNILERFSAQQFPDLHSELNLSSLELGDSALYFCASAQGGNANTGELFFGEGSRLTVL.

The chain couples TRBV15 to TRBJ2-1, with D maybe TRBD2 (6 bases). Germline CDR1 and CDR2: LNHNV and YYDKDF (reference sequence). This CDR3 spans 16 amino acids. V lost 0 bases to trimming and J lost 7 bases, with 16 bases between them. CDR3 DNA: TGTGCCACCAGCAGAGATAGCGGCCTAGCGCAAAATGAGCAGTTCTTC. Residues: CATSRDSGLAQNEQFF. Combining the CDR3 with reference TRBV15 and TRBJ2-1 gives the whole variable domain DAMVIQNPRYQVTQFGKPVTLSCSQTLNHNVMYWYQQKSSQAPKLLFHYYDKDFNNEADTPDNFQSRRPNTSFCFLDIRSPGLGDTAMYLCATSRDSGLAQNEQFFGPGTRLTVL.

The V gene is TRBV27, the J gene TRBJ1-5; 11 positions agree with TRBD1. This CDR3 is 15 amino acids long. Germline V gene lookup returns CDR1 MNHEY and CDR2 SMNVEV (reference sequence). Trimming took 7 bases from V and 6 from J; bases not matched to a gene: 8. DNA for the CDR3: TGTGCCAGCAAGGAGGACAGGGGGCGCGCTCAGCCCCAGCATTTT. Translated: CASKEDRGRAQPQHF.

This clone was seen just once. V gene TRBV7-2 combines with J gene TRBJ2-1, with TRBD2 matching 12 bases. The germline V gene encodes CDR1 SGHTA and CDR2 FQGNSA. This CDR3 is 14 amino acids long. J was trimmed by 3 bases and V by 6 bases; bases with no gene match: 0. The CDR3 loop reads CASRTSGSYNEQFF. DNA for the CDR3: TGTGCCAGCAGGACTAGCGGGAGCTACAATGAGCAGTTCTTC.

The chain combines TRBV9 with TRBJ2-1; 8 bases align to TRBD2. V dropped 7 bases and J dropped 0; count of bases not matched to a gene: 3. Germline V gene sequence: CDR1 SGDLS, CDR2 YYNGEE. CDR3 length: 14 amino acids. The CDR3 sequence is CASGGRPSYNEQFF. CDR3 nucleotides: TGTGCCAGCGGCGGGAGGCCCTCCTACAATGAGCAGTTCTTC. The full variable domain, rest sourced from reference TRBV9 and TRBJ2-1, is DSGVTQTPKHLITATGQRVTLRCSPRSGDLSVYWYQQSLDQGLQFLIQYYNGEERAKGNILERFSAQQFPDLHSELNLSSLELGDSALYFCASGGRPSYNEQFFGPGTRLTVL.

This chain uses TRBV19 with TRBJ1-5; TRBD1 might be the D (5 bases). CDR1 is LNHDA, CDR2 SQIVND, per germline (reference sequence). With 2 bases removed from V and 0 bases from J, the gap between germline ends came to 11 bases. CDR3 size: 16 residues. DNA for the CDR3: TGTGCCAGTAGTATACGTGGACATCCTAGCAATCAGCCCCAGCATTTT. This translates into CASSIRGHPSNQPQHF.

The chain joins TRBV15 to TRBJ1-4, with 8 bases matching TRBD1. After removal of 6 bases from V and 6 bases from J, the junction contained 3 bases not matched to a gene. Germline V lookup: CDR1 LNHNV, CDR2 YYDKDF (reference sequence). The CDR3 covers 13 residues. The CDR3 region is CATRETGDEKLFF. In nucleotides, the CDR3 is TGTGCCACCAGGGAGACAGGGGATGAAAAACTGTTTTTT.

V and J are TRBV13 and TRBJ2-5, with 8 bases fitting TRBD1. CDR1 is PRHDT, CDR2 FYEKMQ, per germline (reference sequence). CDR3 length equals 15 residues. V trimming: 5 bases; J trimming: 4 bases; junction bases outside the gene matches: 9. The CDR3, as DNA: TGTGCCAGCAGCCCTCGGACAGGGAGTGGAGAGACCCAGTACTTC. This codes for CASSPRTGSGETQYF.

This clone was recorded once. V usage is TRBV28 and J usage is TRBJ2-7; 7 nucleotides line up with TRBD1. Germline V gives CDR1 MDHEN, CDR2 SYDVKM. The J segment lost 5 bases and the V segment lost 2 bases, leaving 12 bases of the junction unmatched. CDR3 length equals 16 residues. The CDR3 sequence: CASSLPSTGLGNEQYF. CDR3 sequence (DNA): TGTGCCAGCAGTTTACCCTCGACAGGGCTAGGAAACGAGCAGTACTTC.

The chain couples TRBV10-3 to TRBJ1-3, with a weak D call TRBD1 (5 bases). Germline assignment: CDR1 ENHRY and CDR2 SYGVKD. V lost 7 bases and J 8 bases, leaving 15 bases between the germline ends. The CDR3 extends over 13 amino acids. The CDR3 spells CAIKMDNGHTIYF. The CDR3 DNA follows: TGTGCCATCAAGATGGACAACGGCCACACCATATATTTT.

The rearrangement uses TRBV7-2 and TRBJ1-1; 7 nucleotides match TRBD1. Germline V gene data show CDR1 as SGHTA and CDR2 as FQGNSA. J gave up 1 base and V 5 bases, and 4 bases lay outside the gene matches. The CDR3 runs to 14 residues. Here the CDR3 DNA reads TGTGCCAGCAGCCCCCGACAGGGGAACACTGAAGCTTTCTTT. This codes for CASSPRQGNTEAFF.

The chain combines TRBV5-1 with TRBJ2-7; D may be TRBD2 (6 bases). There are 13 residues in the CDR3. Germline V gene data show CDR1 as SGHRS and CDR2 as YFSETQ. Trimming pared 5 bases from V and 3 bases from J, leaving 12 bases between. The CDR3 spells CASRPDYRYEQYF. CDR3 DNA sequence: TGCGCCAGCAGACCGGACTACCGCTACGAGCAGTACTTC.

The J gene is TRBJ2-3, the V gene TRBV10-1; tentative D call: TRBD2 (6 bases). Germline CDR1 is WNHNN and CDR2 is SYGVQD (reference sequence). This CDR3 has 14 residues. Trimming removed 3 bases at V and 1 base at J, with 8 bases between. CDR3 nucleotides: TGCGCCAGCAGTGAAGAGCGGGGCACAGATACGCAGTATTTT. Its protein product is CASSEERGTDTQYF.

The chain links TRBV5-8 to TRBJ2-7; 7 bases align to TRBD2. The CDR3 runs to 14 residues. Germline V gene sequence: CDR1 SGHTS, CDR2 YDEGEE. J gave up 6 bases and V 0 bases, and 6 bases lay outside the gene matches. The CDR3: CASSLGLALGEQYF. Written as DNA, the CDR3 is TGTGCCAGCAGCTTGGGACTAGCTCTCGGCGAGCAGTACTTC.

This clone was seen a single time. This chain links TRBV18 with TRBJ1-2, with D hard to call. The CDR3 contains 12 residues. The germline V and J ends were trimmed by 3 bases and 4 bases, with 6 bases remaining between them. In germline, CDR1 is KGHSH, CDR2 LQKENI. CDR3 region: CASSPHIYGYTF. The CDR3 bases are TGTGCCAGCTCACCCCACATCTATGGCTACACCTTC. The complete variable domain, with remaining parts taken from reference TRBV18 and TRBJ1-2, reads NAGVMQNPRHLVRRRGQEARLRCSPMKGHSHVYWYRQLPEEGLKFMVYLQKENIIDESGMPKERFSAEFPKEGPSILRIQQVVRGDSAAYFCASSPHIYGYTFGSGTRLTVV.

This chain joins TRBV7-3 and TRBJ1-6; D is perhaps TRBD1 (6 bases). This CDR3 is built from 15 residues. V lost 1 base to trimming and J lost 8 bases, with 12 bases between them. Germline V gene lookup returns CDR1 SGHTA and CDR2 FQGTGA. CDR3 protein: CASSLKGTLDSPLHF. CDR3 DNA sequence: TGTGCCAGCAGCTTAAAGGGGACACTGGATTCACCCCTCCACTTT.

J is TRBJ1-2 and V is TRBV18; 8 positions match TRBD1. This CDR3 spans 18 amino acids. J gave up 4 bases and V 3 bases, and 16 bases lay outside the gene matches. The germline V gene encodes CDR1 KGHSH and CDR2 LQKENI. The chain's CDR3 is CASSPEPRDRGGGYGYTF. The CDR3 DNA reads TGTGCCAGCTCACCGGAGCCCCGAGACAGGGGCGGGGGCTATGGCTACACCTTC.

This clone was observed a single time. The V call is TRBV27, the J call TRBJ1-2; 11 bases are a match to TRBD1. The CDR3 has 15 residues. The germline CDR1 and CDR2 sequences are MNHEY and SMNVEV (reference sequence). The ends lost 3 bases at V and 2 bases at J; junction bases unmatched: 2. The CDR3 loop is CASSLGTGGNYGYTF. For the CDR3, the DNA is TGTGCCAGCAGTTTGGGGACAGGGGGGAACTATGGCTACACCTTC.

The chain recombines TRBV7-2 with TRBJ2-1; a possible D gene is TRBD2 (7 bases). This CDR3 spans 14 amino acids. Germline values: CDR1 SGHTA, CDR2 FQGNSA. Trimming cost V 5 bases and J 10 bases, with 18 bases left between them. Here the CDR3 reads CASSPMVGGGEQFF. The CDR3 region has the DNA TGTGCCAGCAGCCCCATGGTGGGGGGGGGCGAGCAGTTCTTC. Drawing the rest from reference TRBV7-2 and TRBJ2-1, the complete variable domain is GAGVSQSPSNKVTEKGKDVELRCDPISGHTALYWYRQSLGQGLEFLIYFQGNSAPDKSGLPSDRFSAERTGGSVSTLTIQRTQQEDSAVYLCASSPMVGGGEQFFGPGTRLTVL.

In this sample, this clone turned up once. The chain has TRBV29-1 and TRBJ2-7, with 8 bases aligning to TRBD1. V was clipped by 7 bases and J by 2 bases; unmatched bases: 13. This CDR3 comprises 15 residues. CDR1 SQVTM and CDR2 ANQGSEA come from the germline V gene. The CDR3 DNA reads TGCAGCGCCCGAAAGGGGACAGGCAGCACCTACGAGCAGTACTTC. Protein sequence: CSARKGTGSTYEQYF.

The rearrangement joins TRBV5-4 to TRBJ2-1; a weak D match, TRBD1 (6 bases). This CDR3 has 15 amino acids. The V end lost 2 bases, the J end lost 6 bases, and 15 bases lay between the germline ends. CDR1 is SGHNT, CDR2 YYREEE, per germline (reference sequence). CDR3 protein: CASSFRQGKVNEQFF. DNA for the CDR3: TGTGCCAGCAGCTTTCGGCAGGGGAAGGTCAATGAGCAGTTCTTC.

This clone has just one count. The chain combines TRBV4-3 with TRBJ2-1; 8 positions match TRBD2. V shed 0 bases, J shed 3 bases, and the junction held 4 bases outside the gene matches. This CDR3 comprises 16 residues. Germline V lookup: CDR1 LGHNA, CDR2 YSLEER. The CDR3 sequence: CASSQERLAYYNEQFF. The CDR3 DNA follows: TGCGCCAGCAGCCAAGAGAGACTAGCGTACTACAATGAGCAGTTCTTC.

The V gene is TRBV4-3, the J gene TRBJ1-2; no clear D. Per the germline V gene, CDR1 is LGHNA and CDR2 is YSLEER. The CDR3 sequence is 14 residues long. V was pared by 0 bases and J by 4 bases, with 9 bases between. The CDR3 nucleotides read TGCGCCAGCAGCCAAGAGAGCTCTGGCTATGGCTACACCTTC. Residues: CASSQESSGYGYTF.

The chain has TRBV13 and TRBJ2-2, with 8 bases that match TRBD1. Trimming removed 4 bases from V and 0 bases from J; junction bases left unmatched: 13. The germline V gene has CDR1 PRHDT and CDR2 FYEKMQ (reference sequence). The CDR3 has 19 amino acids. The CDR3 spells CASSSIDVTGGTNTGELFF. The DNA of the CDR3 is TGTGCCAGCAGCTCAATTGACGTCACAGGGGGGACGAACACCGGGGAGCTGTTTTTT.

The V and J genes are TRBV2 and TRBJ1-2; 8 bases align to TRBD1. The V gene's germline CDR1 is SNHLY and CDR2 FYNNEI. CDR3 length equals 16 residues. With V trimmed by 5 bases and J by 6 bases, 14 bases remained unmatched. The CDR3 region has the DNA TGTGCCAGCAGTACTGGAGAAGGACAGGGTTACCATGGCTACACCTTC. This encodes CASSTGEGQGYHGYTF.

CDR3 sequence: CASSLAPGTNYGYTF. CDR3 DNA: TGTGCCAGCAGCTTAGCACCAGGGACTAACTATGGCTACACCTTC. The J gene is TRBJ1-2, the V gene TRBV7-2; D is perhaps TRBD1 (5 bases). CDR1 SGHTA and CDR2 FQGNSA come from the germline V gene. Trimming pared 0 bases from V and 0 bases from J, leaving 8 bases between. The CDR3 consists of 15 residues.